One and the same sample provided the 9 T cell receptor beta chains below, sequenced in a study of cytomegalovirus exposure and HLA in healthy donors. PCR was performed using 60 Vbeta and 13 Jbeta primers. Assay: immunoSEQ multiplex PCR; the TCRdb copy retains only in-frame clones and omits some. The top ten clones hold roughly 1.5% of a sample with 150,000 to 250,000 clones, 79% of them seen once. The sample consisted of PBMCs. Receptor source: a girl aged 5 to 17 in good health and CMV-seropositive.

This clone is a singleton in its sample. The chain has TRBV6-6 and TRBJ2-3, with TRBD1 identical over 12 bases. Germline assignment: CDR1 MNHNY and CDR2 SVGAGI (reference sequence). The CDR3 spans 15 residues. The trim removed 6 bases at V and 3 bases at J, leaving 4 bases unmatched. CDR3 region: CASSLGQGATDTQYF. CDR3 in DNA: TGTGCCAGCAGCCTGGGACAGGGGGCAACAGATACGCAGTATTTT.

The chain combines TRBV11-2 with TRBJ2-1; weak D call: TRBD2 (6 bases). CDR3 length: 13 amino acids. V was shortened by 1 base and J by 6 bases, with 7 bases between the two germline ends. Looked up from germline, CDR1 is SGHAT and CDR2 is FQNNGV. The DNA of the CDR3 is TGTGCCAGCAGCTTAGCTAGCGTCAATGAGCAGTTCTTC. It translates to CASSLASVNEQFF.

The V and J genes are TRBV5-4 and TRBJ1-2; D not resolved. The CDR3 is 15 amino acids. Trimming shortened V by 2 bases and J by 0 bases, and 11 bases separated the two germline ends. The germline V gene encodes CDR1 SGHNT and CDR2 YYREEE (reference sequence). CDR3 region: CASSFRSVPNYGYTF. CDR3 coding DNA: TGTGCCAGCAGCTTCCGCAGCGTCCCTAACTATGGCTACACCTTC.

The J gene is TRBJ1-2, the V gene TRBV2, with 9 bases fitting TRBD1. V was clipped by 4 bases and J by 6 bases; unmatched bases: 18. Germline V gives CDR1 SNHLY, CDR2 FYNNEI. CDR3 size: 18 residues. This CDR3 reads CASSGGPGQGTLGDGYTF. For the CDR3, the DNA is TGTGCCAGCAGTGGAGGACCGGGACAGGGAACCCTAGGGGATGGCTACACCTTC.

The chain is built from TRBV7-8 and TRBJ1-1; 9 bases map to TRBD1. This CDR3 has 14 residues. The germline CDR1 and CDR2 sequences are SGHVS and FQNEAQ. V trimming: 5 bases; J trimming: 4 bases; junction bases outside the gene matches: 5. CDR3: CASSRGTGPTEAFF. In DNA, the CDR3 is TGTGCCAGCAGCCGAGGGACAGGGCCCACTGAAGCTTTCTTT.

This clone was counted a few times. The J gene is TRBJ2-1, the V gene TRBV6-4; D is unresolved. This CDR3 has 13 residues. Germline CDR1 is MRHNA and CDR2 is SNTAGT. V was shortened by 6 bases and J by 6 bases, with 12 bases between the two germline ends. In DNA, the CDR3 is TGTGCCAGCAGCCCGGGTCCCGTCAATGAGCAGTTCTTC. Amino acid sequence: CASSPGPVNEQFF.

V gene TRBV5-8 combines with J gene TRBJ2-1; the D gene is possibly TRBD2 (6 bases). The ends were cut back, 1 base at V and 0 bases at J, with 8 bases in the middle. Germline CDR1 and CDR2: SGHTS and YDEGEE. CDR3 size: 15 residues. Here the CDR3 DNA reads TGTGCCAGCAGCTTGTTGGGGGGCTCCTACAATGAGCAGTTCTTC. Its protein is CASSLLGGSYNEQFF.

DNA of the CDR3: TGTGCCAGCAGCTTAGCGTCGGGAGGGACTAATGAAAAACTGTTTTTT. Protein sequence: CASSLASGGTNEKLFF. V and J are TRBV7-6 and TRBJ1-4, with D uncertain. Germline values: CDR1 SGHVS, CDR2 FNYEAQ. The V end was cut by 0 bases, the J end by 2 bases, with 10 bases between. The CDR3 totals 16 residues.

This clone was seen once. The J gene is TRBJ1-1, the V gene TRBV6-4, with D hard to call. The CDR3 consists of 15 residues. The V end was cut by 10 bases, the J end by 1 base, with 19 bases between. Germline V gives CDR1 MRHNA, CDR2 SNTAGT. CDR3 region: CANRSAVETNTEAFF. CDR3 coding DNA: TGTGCCAACCGAAGCGCCGTGGAGACGAACACTGAAGCTTTCTTT.